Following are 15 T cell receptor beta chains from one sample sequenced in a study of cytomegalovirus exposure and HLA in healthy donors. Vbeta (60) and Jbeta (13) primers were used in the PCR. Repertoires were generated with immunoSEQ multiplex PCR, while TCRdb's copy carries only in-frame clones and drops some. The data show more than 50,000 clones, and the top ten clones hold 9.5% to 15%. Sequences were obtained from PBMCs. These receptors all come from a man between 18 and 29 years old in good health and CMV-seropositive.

CDR3 in DNA: TGTGCCAGCAGCTTAGAAAGGGGAACCTACAATGAGCAGTTCTTC. Its protein product is CASSLERGTYNEQFF. This chain uses TRBV7-2 with TRBJ2-1; possibly TRBD1 for D (5 bases). The CDR3 is 15 residues long. The ends were cut back, 1 base at V and 2 bases at J, with 9 bases in the middle. CDR1 SGHTA and CDR2 FQGNSA come from the germline V gene.

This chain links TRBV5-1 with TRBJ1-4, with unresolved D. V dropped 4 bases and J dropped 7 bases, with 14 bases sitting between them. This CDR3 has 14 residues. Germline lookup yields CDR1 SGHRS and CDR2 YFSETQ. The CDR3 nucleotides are TGCGCCAGCAGCGAGGGCACTCGACGTGAAAAACTGTTTTTT. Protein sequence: CASSEGTRREKLFF. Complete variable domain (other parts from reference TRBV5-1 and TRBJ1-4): KAGVTQTPRYLIKTRGQQVTLSCSPISGHRSVSWYQQTPGQGLQFLFEYFSETQRNKGNFPGRFSGRQFSNSRSEMNVSTLELGDSALYLCASSEGTRREKLFFGSGTQLSVL.

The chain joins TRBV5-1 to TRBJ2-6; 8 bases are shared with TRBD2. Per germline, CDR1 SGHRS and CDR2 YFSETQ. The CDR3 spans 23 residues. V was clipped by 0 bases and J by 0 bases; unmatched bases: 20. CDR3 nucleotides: TGCGCCAGCAGCTTGGTCCCACCGGGTGGTGGAATAGCGGGGCCCTCTGGGGCCAACGTCCTGACTTTC. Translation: CASSLVPPGGGIAGPSGANVLTF.

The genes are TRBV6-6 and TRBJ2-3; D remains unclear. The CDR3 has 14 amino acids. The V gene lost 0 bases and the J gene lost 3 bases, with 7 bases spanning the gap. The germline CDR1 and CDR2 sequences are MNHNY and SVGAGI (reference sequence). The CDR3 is CASSYSIETDTQYF. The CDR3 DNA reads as TGTGCCAGCAGTTACTCGATAGAAACAGATACGCAGTATTTT.

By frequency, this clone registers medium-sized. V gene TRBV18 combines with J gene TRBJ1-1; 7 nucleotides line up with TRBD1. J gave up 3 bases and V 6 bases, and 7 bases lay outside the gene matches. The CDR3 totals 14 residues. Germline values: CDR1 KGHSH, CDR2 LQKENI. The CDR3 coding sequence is TGTGCCAGCTCCCCAGGGGGGTCGGACACTGAAGCTTTCTTT. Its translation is CASSPGGSDTEAFF. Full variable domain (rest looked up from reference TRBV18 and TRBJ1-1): NAGVMQNPRHLVRRRGQEARLRCSPMKGHSHVYWYRQLPEEGLKFMVYLQKENIIDESGMPKERFSAEFPKEGPSILRIQQVVRGDSAAYFCASSPGGSDTEAFFGQGTRLTVV.

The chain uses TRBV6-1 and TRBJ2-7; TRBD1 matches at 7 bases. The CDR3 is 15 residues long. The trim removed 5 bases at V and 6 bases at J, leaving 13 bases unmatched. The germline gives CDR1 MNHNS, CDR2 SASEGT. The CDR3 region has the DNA TGTGCCAGCAGTCCCCTACGGACAGGTACGATCGAGCAGTACTTC. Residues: CASSPLRTGTIEQYF.

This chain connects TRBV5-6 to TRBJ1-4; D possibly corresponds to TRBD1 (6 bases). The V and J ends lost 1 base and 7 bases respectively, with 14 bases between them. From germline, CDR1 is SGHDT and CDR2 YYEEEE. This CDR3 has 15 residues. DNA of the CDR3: TGTGCCAGCAGCTTGTCCCTTTCAGGGGCTGAAAAACTGTTTTTT. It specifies CASSLSLSGAEKLFF.

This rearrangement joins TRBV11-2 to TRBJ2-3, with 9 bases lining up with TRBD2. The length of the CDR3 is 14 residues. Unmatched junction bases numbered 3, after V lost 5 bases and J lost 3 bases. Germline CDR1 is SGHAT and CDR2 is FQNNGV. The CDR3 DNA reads TGTGCCAGCAGCCTTAGCGGGAGAACAGATACGCAGTATTTT. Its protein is CASSLSGRTDTQYF.

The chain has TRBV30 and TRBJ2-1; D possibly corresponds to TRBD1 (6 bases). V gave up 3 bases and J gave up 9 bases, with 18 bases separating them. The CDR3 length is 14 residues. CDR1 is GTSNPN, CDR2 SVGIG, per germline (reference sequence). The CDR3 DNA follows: TGTGCCTGGAGAACAGGGCTTGTTCTAGGTGAGCAGTTCTTC. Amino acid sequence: CAWRTGLVLGEQFF.

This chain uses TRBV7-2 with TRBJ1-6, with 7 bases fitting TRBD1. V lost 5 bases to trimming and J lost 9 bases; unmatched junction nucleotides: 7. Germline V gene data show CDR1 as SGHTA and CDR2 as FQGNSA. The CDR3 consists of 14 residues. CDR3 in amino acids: CASSGDSRSSPLHF. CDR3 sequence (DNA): TGTGCCAGCAGCGGGGACAGTCGTAGTTCACCCCTCCACTTT.

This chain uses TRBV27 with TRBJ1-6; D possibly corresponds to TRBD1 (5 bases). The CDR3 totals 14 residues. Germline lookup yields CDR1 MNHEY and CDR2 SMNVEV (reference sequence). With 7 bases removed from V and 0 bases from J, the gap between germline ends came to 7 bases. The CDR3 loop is CASTGLSYNSPLHF. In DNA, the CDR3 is TGTGCCAGCACGGGACTCTCCTATAATTCACCCCTCCACTTT.

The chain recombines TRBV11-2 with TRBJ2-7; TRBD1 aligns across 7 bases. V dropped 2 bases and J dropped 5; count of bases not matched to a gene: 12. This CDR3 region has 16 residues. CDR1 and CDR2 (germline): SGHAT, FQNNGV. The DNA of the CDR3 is TGTGCCAGCAGCTTACCCCCCTCAGGGGGTAAGCACGAGCAGTACTTC. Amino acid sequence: CASSLPPSGGKHEQYF.

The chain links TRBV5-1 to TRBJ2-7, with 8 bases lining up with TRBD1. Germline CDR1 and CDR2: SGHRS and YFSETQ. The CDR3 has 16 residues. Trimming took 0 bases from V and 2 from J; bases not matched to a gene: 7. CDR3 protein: CASSLVPGGKAYEQYF. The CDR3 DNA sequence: TGCGCCAGCAGCTTGGTGCCAGGGGGCAAAGCCTACGAGCAGTACTTC.

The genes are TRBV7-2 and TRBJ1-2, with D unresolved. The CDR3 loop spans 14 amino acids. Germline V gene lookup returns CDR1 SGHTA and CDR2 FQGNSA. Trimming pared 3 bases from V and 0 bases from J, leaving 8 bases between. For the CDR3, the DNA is TGTGCCAGCAGCTTCCAGGCAGCTAACTATGGCTACACCTTC. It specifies CASSFQAANYGYTF.

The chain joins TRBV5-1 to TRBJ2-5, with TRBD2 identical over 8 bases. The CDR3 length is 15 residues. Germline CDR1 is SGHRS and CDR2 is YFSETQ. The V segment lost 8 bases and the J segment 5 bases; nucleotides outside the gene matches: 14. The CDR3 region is CASMPWREVGETQYF. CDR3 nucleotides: TGCGCCAGTATGCCCTGGCGGGAGGTAGGGGAGACCCAGTACTTC.